This T cell receptor beta chain appears in the sequencing data of a study of regulatory T cells in long-lasting Graves disease. The time point is: newly diagnosed GD, antithyroid drugs for less than 3 months. Extracted PBMC RNA gave rise to the TCR library. Sequencing libraries for TCR beta were prepared with iRepertoire HTBI primers and Arm-PCR of CDR3 regions. TCRdb reprocessed the multiplex PCR reads with MiXCR, giving one entry per CDR3 protein. The sample includes about 520,000 distinct CDR3 sequences, about 12% of them seen just once. Germline CDR1 is SNHLY and CDR2 is FYNNEI. The CDR3 consists of 14 residues. Trimming cost V 5 bases and J 3 bases, with 14 bases left between them. This clonotype was seen many times. These data also featured in a second study, about T cells in Graves' hyperthyroidism and ophthalmopathy.

Sample: peripheral blood mononuclear cells (PBMCs), taken at new diagnosis, from a patient treated with antithyroid drugs. The gene calls are TRBV2 and TRBJ2-7; D not certain. This sequence was found in a young woman with Graves disease. CDR3 sequence: CASSLDPTVYEQYF. The CDR3 nucleotides read TGTGCCAGCAGTCTCGACCCGACCGTCTACGAGCAGTACTTC.